Below are 28 T cell receptor beta chains sequenced from a single sample in a study of regulatory T cells in long-lasting Graves disease. Noted time point: persistent/refractory GD, antithyroid drugs over 5 years with positive TRAb. PBMC RNA served as the TCR library source. To make TCR beta libraries, researchers used iRepertoire HTBI primers and Arm-PCR of CDR3 regions. TCRdb reprocessed the multiplex PCR reads via MiXCR and lists one record per CDR3 protein. The table lists roughly 430,000 distinct CDR3 sequences, roughly a fifth of them singletons. This material consisted of peripheral blood mononuclear cells (PBMCs), taken when the disease was refractory, from a patient treated with antithyroid drugs. The receptors were gathered from a female donor with Graves disease.

Note on this clonotype: Germline and junction disagree at one end, which may indicate a read error. The rearrangement links TRBV24-1 to TRBJ2-4; D may be TRBD2 (5 bases). The CDR3 loop spans 12 amino acids. Germline V CDR1 and CDR2: KGHDR, SFDVKD. The CDR3 reads CATSREGSRLHF. The CDR3 DNA reads as TGTGCCACCAGTCGAGAGGGTTCGAGGCTGCACTTC.

This clonotype appeared a few times. The V gene is TRBV5-1, the J gene TRBJ2-7; no definite D call. With 1 base removed from V and 3 bases from J, the gap between germline ends came to 11 bases. CDR3 length: 14 residues. CDR1 is SGHRS and CDR2 is YFSETQ in the germline V gene. This CDR3 is CASSLLSANYEQYF. The CDR3 DNA follows: TGCGCCAGCAGCTTGTTAAGCGCGAACTACGAGCAGTACTTC.

Ten or more counts support this clonotype. V usage is TRBV28 and J usage is TRBJ2-7; the D gene could be TRBD1 or TRBD2 (5 bases each). The CDR3 sequence is 13 residues long. The germline CDR1 and CDR2 sequences are MDHEN and SYDVKM. CDR3 in DNA: TGTGAGACGCACGGGGCGGCTGACTACGAGCAGTACTTC. Its protein product is CETHGAADYEQYF. Full variable domain (missing parts from reference TRBV28 and TRBJ2-7): DVKVTQSSRYLVKRTGEKVFLECVQDMDHENMFWYRQDPGLGLRLIYFSYDVKMKEKGDIPEGYSVSREKKERFSLILESASTNQTSMYLCETHGAADYEQYFGPGTRLTVT.

This sequence joins TRBV5-1 and TRBJ2-3, with 8 bases aligning to TRBD1. The CDR3 covers 15 residues. J was trimmed by 2 bases and V by 4 bases; bases with no gene match: 6. Germline V lookup: CDR1 SGHRS, CDR2 YFSETQ. The DNA for the CDR3 is TGCGCCAGCAGCGACGGACAGGGACTCACAGATACGCAGTATTTT. Residues: CASSDGQGLTDTQYF.

This clonotype was found many times. V usage is TRBV12-3 or TRBV12-4 and J usage is TRBJ1-5; D is perhaps TRBD1 (5 bases). V shed 6 bases and J shed 7 bases, with 13 bases lying between them. The CDR3 consists of 13 residues. The CDR3 loop is CASSVTVGQPQHF. For the CDR3, the DNA is TGTGCCAGCAGCGTGACAGTTGGGCAGCCCCAGCATTTT.

The table lists this clonotype with a few counts. This chain joins TRBV2 and TRBJ1-4; TRBD1 is a possible D gene (6 bases). The CDR3 length is 15 residues. Germline V CDR1 and CDR2: SNHLY, FYNNEI. Trimming cost V 0 bases and J 8 bases, with 13 bases left between them. CDR3 sequence reads: CASSEAGGPPEKLFF. The DNA of the CDR3 is TGTGCCAGCAGTGAAGCGGGGGGGCCACCAGAAAAACTGTTTTTT.

Only a few counts were recorded for this clonotype. This chain connects TRBV19 to TRBJ1-1, with D hard to call. Trimming took off 10 bases at V and 0 bases at J, with 9 bases between the two ends. The germline V gene encodes CDR1 LNHDA and CDR2 SQIVND (reference sequence). This CDR3 contains 12 residues. The CDR3: CATSIMNTEAFF. The CDR3 bases are TGTGCCACCTCCATCATGAACACTGAAGCTTTCTTT. The entire variable domain, with the rest obtained from reference TRBV19 and TRBJ1-1, is as follows: DGGITQSPKYLFRKEGQNVTLSCEQNLNHDAMYWYRQDPGQGLRLIYYSQIVNDFQKGDIAEGYSVSREKKESFPLTVTSAQKNPTAFYLCATSIMNTEAFFGQGTRLTVV.

This clonotype was seen at least ten times. This chain uses TRBV28 with TRBJ1-2; D unclear. This CDR3 spans 12 amino acids. Trimming took 5 bases from V and 8 from J, leaving 12 bases between them. Per germline, CDR1 MDHEN and CDR2 SYDVKM. The CDR3 region is CASSPLRGGYTF. The CDR3 DNA follows: TGTGCCAGCAGTCCTCTGCGCGGGGGCTACACCTTC.

This clonotype was observed a handful of times. This chain uses TRBV12-3 or TRBV12-4 with TRBJ2-7; 10 bases are a match to TRBD1. V lost 4 bases to trimming and J lost 5 bases; unmatched junction nucleotides: 5. The CDR3 is 14 amino acids. The CDR3, as DNA: TGTGCCAGCAGTTCCGGGGACAGGGGAAACGAGCAGTACTTC. The encoded protein is CASSSGDRGNEQYF.

This clonotype was observed at least ten times. The chain joins TRBV2 to TRBJ1-3, with TRBD1 identical over 9 bases. The V segment lost 7 bases and the J segment 3 bases; nucleotides outside the gene matches: 4. The CDR3 length is 14 residues. Germline V CDR1 and CDR2: SNHLY, FYNNEI. CDR3 bases: TGTGCCAGCAAGGGGGACAGGGATGGAAACACCATATATTTT. Translating gives CASKGDRDGNTIYF.

This clonotype appeared many times. The chain is built from TRBV28 and TRBJ1-2; TRBD1 matches at 7 bases. Germline trimming cut 5 bases from V and 8 bases from J; bases unmatched to any gene: 8. Germline-derived CDR1 and CDR2 are MDHEN and SYDVKM. The CDR3 spans 13 residues. DNA of the CDR3: TGTGCCAGCAGTCCTGACAGGGTAAACGGCTACACCTTC. Translating gives CASSPDRVNGYTF.

As concerns this clonotype: A much bigger clone sits one base away, suggesting this may be a read error. This rearrangement joins TRBV27 to TRBJ2-6, with 7 bases identical to TRBD1. The germline V gene encodes CDR1 MNHEY and CDR2 SMNVEV (reference sequence). The CDR3 runs 18 residues. Here the CDR3 reads CASSLLRQGHSGADVLTF. Written as DNA, the CDR3 is TGTGCCAGCAGTTTATTGCGACAGGGCCACTCTGGGGCCGACGTCCTGACTTTC.

This clonotype showed up many times. The V gene is TRBV7-2, the J gene TRBJ2-7; D is perhaps TRBD2 (6 bases). Trimming cost V 5 bases and J 2 bases, with 19 bases left between them. The CDR3 length is 16 residues. CDR1 is SGHTA, CDR2 FQGNSA, per germline. CDR3 protein: CASSPSRLVGAYEQYF. CDR3 nucleotides: TGTGCCAGCAGCCCATCCAGACTAGTTGGTGCCTACGAGCAGTACTTC.

A few counts support this clonotype. The V and J genes are TRBV5-1 and TRBJ2-7; D is perhaps TRBD1 or TRBD2 (5 bases each). Germline V CDR1 and CDR2: SGHRS, YFSETQ. With 5 bases removed from V and 5 bases from J, the gap between germline ends came to 23 bases. The length of the CDR3 is 16 residues. The DNA for the CDR3 is TGCGCCAGCAGTTTGACGCCCGGGGCCAATTTCGACGAGCAGTACTTC. Amino acid sequence: CASSLTPGANFDEQYF.

Many counts were recorded for this clonotype. V gene TRBV9 combines with J gene TRBJ1-4, with a tentative D call TRBD1 (5 bases). CDR1 is SGDLS and CDR2 is YYNGEE in the germline V gene. The CDR3 runs 15 residues. V was trimmed by 1 base and J by 3 bases, leaving 10 bases between them. CDR3 in amino acids: CASSVTSGANEKLFF. The CDR3 DNA reads as TGTGCCAGCAGCGTAACTTCGGGGGCTAATGAAAAACTGTTTTTT.

The chain has TRBV9 and TRBJ2-1; 9 bases are shared with TRBD2. The CDR3 covers 14 residues. Trimming cost V 3 bases and J 10 bases; bases outside gene matches: 8. Germline CDR1 SGDLS, CDR2 YYNGEE. This CDR3 reads CASSAGGLAVEQFF. In DNA, the CDR3 is TGTGCCAGCAGCGCGGGGGGACTAGCAGTCGAGCAGTTCTTC.

This clonotype was counted only a few times. V and J are TRBV3-1 and TRBJ2-5; TRBD2 agrees at 7 bases. The CDR3 totals 12 residues. V dropped 4 bases and J dropped 7; count of bases not matched to a gene: 3. Germline CDR1 and CDR2: LGHDT and YNNKEL (reference sequence). This CDR3 is CASSRREGTQYF. The CDR3 bases are TGTGCCAGCAGCCGTAGGGAGGGGACCCAGTACTTC.

There are a few counts of this clonotype. V usage is TRBV28 and J usage is TRBJ2-1; 9 nucleotides align to TRBD2. J lost 4 bases, V lost 5 bases, and 3 bases had no gene match. Germline V CDR1 and CDR2: MDHEN, SYDVKM. The CDR3 is 14 residues long. CDR3 loop: CASSPLAGYNEQFF. The CDR3 coding sequence is TGTGCCAGCAGTCCTCTAGCGGGATACAATGAGCAGTTCTTC.

Comment on this clonotype: This may come from a read error, since a much larger clone is one base off. The chain links TRBV5-5 to TRBJ1-5; possible D gene TRBD1, 5 bases. CDR1 is SGHKS, CDR2 YYEKEE, per germline (reference sequence). This CDR3 is 16 amino acids long. The CDR3 reads CASSLYAGYSNRPQHF. Written as DNA, the CDR3 is TGTGCCAGCAGCTTGTACGCAGGGTATAGCAATCGGCCCCAGCATTTT.

In its sample, this clonotype was seen many times. This sequence joins TRBV28 and TRBJ1-5, with D perhaps matching TRBD1 (6 bases). V gave up 8 bases and J gave up 2 bases, with 16 bases separating them. Germline CDR1 is MDHEN and CDR2 is SYDVKM. CDR3 length: 15 amino acids. The CDR3 DNA reads TGTGCCAGCCTAATCAGGGGAATAGGCAATCAGCCCCAGCATTTT. Protein sequence: CASLIRGIGNQPQHF.

Only a few counts were recorded for this clonotype. The chain carries TRBV11-2 and TRBJ2-7; 11 bases fit TRBD2. Germline CDR1 reads SGHAT; CDR2 reads FQNNGV. The CDR3 sequence is 19 residues long. Losses at the gene ends were 4 bases for V and 2 bases for J; bases not matched to a gene: 16. The CDR3 region is CASSSSGGSGRAPPYEQYF. The CDR3 nucleotides are TGTGCCAGCAGCTCGAGCGGGGGTAGCGGGAGGGCTCCCCCCTACGAGCAGTACTTC.

At least ten counts were recorded for this clonotype. The V gene is TRBV10-3, the J gene TRBJ2-7, with 9 bases fitting TRBD1. V was clipped by 6 bases and J by 7 bases; unmatched bases: 10. CDR1 is ENHRY and CDR2 is SYGVKD in the germline V gene. The CDR3 is 14 residues long. CDR3 bases: TGTGCCATCAGCCCCCCGGGACAGGGCTGGGAGCAGTACTTC. This codes for CAISPPGQGWEQYF.

The chain employs TRBV5-1 and TRBJ2-7, with 7 positions matching TRBD1. The CDR3 contains 15 residues. Germline lookup yields CDR1 SGHRS and CDR2 YFSETQ. V was pared by 4 bases and J by 2 bases, with 9 bases of the junction left unmatched. The CDR3 DNA is TGCGCCAGCAGCGACAACGCGGACAGGCCCTACGAGCAGTACTTC. Residues: CASSDNADRPYEQYF.

This clonotype was seen ten or more times. The V gene is TRBV2, the J gene TRBJ1-5; 10 bases align to TRBD1. The V segment lost 7 bases and the J segment 6 bases; nucleotides outside the gene matches: 6. CDR3 length equals 14 residues. Germline V gene lookup returns CDR1 SNHLY and CDR2 FYNNEI. CDR3 loop: CASTPGTGVQPQHF. The DNA of the CDR3 is TGTGCCAGCACCCCCGGGACAGGGGTTCAGCCCCAGCATTTT.

This clonotype showed up many times. V is TRBV15 and J is TRBJ2-2; the match to TRBD2 covers 8 bases. CDR1 is LNHNV and CDR2 is YYDKDF in the germline V gene (reference sequence). The CDR3 covers 16 residues. The V segment lost 3 bases and the J segment 3 bases; nucleotides outside the gene matches: 6. Here the CDR3 reads CATSSGAGEDTGELFF. The CDR3 DNA reads as TGTGCCACCAGCAGCGGAGCGGGAGAGGACACCGGGGAGCTGTTTTTT.

The chain carries TRBV6-1 and TRBJ1-1, with D uncertain. Trimming left V 3 bases short and J 6 bases short, with 23 bases between. The CDR3 consists of 17 residues. The germline V gene has CDR1 MNHNS and CDR2 SASEGT. The DNA for the CDR3 is TGTGCCAGCAGTGACGGAGAATTGGGGAACTCAGGCGCTGAAGCTTTCTTT. Translating it yields CASSDGELGNSGAEAFF.

The gene calls are TRBV18 and TRBJ1-1, with a tentative D call TRBD1 (6 bases). V was shortened by 6 bases and J by 0 bases, with 14 bases between the two germline ends. This CDR3 contains 15 residues. Germline lookup yields CDR1 KGHSH and CDR2 LQKENI. The CDR3 nucleotides are TGTGCCAGCTCTCCTCCCGGGACAATGAACACTGAAGCTTTCTTT. Protein: CASSPPGTMNTEAFF.

Ten or more counts support this clonotype. CDR3 bases: TGTGCCAGCAGTTCAGAGCTATATAGCAATCAGCCCCAGCATTTT. Protein product: CASSSELYSNQPQHF. The chain carries TRBV27 and TRBJ1-5; D ambiguous. Per germline, CDR1 MNHEY and CDR2 SMNVEV (reference sequence). The V gene lost 4 bases and the J gene lost 0 bases, with 10 bases spanning the gap. This CDR3 has 15 amino acids.